This entry concerns a single T cell receptor (beta chain). Its binding antigen is unknown. Per-nucleotide qualities are absent, and no much larger clonotype sits a single base away. The sample is drawn from a study of vaccination effects on CD4 cells after COVID-19 (dated by TCRdb to between 2021 and 2022). At the level of the whole study: Participants received two doses of either the BNT162b2 or the mRNA-1273 mRNA SARS-CoV-2 vaccine. Cultures from other donors in the study were sequenced with the Oncomine TCR Beta short-read assay on an Illumina iSeq 100. SARS-CoV-2 spike-specific CD4+ TCR repertoires from before and after mRNA vaccination were compared in COVID-19 convalescent patients and in infection-naive vaccine recipients. A total of 10 COVID-19 convalescent patients and a handful of SARS-CoV-2-naive healthy vaccine recipients were included in the full study.

Receptors were amplified or captured by the immunoSEQ multiplex PCR assay. TCR beta CDR3 sequencing was performed on DNA from the cultured, isolated CD4+ T cells. As for how the authors treated the data: The analysis removed non-productive TCR sequences, trimmed reads to the CDR3 region, and retained only CDR3s that were 7 or more amino acids long. Antigen-specific clonotypes were identified using the MANAFEST web app by comparison of expansion in peptide wells against reference cultures. Positive clones required FDR<0.05 expansion versus reference and all other wells, odds ratio above 5, and frequency above 0.1% in two replicate wells. A clonotype was defined as cross-reactive if the clonotype was significantly expanded both in SARS-CoV-2 spike wells and in at least one common cold coronavirus spike condition. CDR3 similarity was assessed by Levenshtein distance using the stringdist R package, and unrooted trees were constructed with ape in R 3.6.1. TCRdb carries this immuneACCESS record with in-frame sequences only. Its versions omit some clonotypes, under half of them owing to an unresolved V gene in the studies checked, with the rest unexplained. D and trimming come from the DNA, and the V and J calls and clone size come from that table. The sample table shows roughly 41,000 clones, and 70% are seen once. The ten largest account for approximately 27% of the sample.

Results and caveats for the whole study, not just this receptor: Among healthy vaccine recipients, nearly all vaccine-induced clones were SARS-CoV-2 mono-reactive, and just 1 of 255 was cross-reactive with common cold coronaviruses. Only a small number of convalescent patients were included, and no early post-infection timepoints were available, which limited the study. At late post-vaccination timepoints, both infection-induced and vaccine-induced clones showed marked clonal contraction, consistent with waning T cell responses.

The CDR3 numbers 13 residues from cysteine through phenylalanine. The sequence is cut down to CDR3 DNA, 39 bases in frame from base 1. In the germline V gene, CDR1 corresponds to KGHSH and CDR2 to LQKENI. Trimming costs V 3 bases and J 6 bases, and their ends lie 12 bases apart. The ViraFEST assay stimulated PBMC with viral peptide pools and then used TCR sequencing to identify antigen-specific CD4+ T cell clonotypes by expansion. After around ten days of culture, CD4+ T cells were isolated with the EasySep CD4+ T cell isolation kit. The absence of prior SARS-CoV-2 infection in healthy vaccine recipients was confirmed by negative nucleocapsid antibodies before and after vaccination. Each well held some 1.9 million PBMC cultured in IMDM containing about 5.4% human AB serum, 8 to 10 IU/ml IL-2 and gentamicin, along with approximately 10 ug/ml peptides. Half of the culture medium was replaced with fresh IL-2-containing medium on days 3 and 7. Unless noted otherwise, every peptide stimulation condition was grown in triplicate wells. PBMC were separated from whole blood using Ficoll-Paque Plus gradient centrifugation and were then either cryopreserved at -140C or used fresh. The overlapping peptide pools covered the spike proteins of SARS-CoV-2 as well as those of the common cold coronaviruses HCoV-NL63, HCoV-OC43 and HCoV-229E. Genomic DNA was extracted from cultured CD4+ T cells with the QIAamp micro DNA kit.

The sequence derives from a human donor who received a COVID-19 vaccine. This chain is built from TRBV18 and TRBJ2-7, with no reliable assignment of the D segment. The specimen was CD4+ T cells from PBMCs cultured with HCoV-OC43 spike peptides, collected before COVID-19 vaccination. Taken with the paper, the label for cell subset or site translates to: HCoV-OC43 spike overlapping peptide pool stimulation. Read as DNA, the sequence is TGTGCCAGCTCACCCTCCGACTCCCGCGAGCAGTACTTC. It codes for CASSPSDSREQYF.